These T cell receptor beta chains were read from a single sample in a study of T cells after yellow fever vaccination. MiXCR, applied by TCRdb to the 5' RACE reads, yields one record per CDR3 protein. The table lists about 340,000 distinct CDR3 sequences, approximately 13% of them singletons, with about 3% in the top ten. The sequences come from CD4+ T cells sorted from PBMCs, collected 15 days after the yellow fever booster vaccination. These receptors originate from a man between 18 and 35 years old who received the YFV17D yellow fever vaccine. CDR3s leave out the opening cysteine and the closing phenylalanine or tryptophan.

v_call: TRBV6-2/TRBV6-3
j_call: TRBJ2-7
cdr3_aa: ASSLGLAGLSYEQY

v_call: TRBV20-1
j_call: TRBJ2-7
cdr3_aa: SAPGTDYEQY

v_call: TRBV29-1
j_call: TRBJ1-2
cdr3_aa: SVDRNPNYGYT

v_call: TRBV20-1
j_call: TRBJ2-5
cdr3_aa: SATGDRQETQY

v_call: TRBV7-2
j_call: TRBJ2-5
cdr3_aa: ASSPPLVGETQY

v_call: TRBV12-5
j_call: TRBJ2-2
cdr3_aa: ASQGQGPTGELF

v_call: TRBV18
j_call: TRBJ1-3
cdr3_aa: ASSPLTAVPGNTIY

v_call: TRBV28
j_call: TRBJ2-6
cdr3_aa: ASRRQGARGANVLT

v_call: TRBV12-3/TRBV12-4
j_call: TRBJ2-2
cdr3_aa: ASSFGTGVNTGELF

v_call: TRBV12-3/TRBV12-4
j_call: TRBJ2-4
cdr3_aa: ASSLSFGIQY

v_call: TRBV10-3
j_call: TRBJ2-2
cdr3_aa: AISDSGQATGELF

v_call: TRBV5-1
j_call: TRBJ2-5
cdr3_aa: ASSFSPGLEQETQY

v_call: TRBV7-3
j_call: TRBJ2-3
cdr3_aa: ASSPTTDRTDTQY

v_call: TRBV24-1
j_call: TRBJ2-1
cdr3_aa: AAPGVNEQF

v_call: TRBV12-3/TRBV12-4
j_call: TRBJ2-5
cdr3_aa: ASSLRDRETQY

v_call: TRBV29-1
j_call: TRBJ1-2
cdr3_aa: SVGVGAADGYT

v_call: TRBV7-3
j_call: TRBJ2-7
cdr3_aa: ASSLTGTAAPEQY

v_call: TRBV28
j_call: TRBJ2-5
cdr3_aa: ASSPMGTQY

v_call: TRBV20-1
j_call: TRBJ2-7
cdr3_aa: SARGAYEQY

v_call: TRBV7-9
j_call: TRBJ1-1
cdr3_aa: ASSLGNYYATEAF

v_call: TRBV4-3
j_call: TRBJ2-5
cdr3_aa: ASSPPGGGKETQY

v_call: TRBV7-2
j_call: TRBJ2-2
cdr3_aa: ASSVRQGAGELF

v_call: TRBV14
j_call: TRBJ1-4
cdr3_aa: ASSPQGRMGLGKLF

v_call: TRBV6-1
j_call: TRBJ1-2
cdr3_aa: ASIPGGSSGYT

v_call: TRBV4-3
j_call: TRBJ2-1
cdr3_aa: ASSQRGLAGEGEQF

v_call: TRBV4-1
j_call: TRBJ1-5
cdr3_aa: ASSPGPGQTAQPQH

v_call: TRBV2
j_call: TRBJ1-2
cdr3_aa: ASSGTGASGYT

v_call: TRBV12-3/TRBV12-4
j_call: TRBJ2-7
cdr3_aa: ASSLSARNEQY

v_call: TRBV6-2/TRBV6-3
j_call: TRBJ2-3
cdr3_aa: ASSYIETNTQY

v_call: TRBV5-1
j_call: TRBJ2-2
cdr3_aa: ASTPSLTDTGELF

v_call: TRBV5-4
j_call: TRBJ2-5
cdr3_aa: ASSPGRGRGGETQY

v_call: TRBV3-1
j_call: TRBJ2-5
cdr3_aa: ASSQHHEETQY

v_call: TRBV7-9
j_call: TRBJ2-7
cdr3_aa: ASSRLGEQY

v_call: TRBV9
j_call: TRBJ2-3
cdr3_aa: ASSVGGGSGSADTQY

v_call: TRBV7-2
j_call: TRBJ2-7
cdr3_aa: ASSENLGQGVYEQY

v_call: TRBV7-2
j_call: TRBJ2-1
cdr3_aa: ASSSTRLNEQF

v_call: TRBV7-8
j_call: TRBJ1-1
cdr3_aa: ASSFSPPSVNTEAF

v_call: TRBV6-5
j_call: TRBJ1-2
cdr3_aa: ASRKHPGEGGYT

v_call: TRBV7-9
j_call: TRBJ1-5
cdr3_aa: ASSFGGEGSQPQH

v_call: TRBV5-1
j_call: TRBJ2-1
cdr3_aa: ASQLGFVYNEQF